The clone carrying this TCR beta chain was found a few times. This entry comes from a study of spatial heterogeneity in lung cancer. About the study: Donors were roughly 70 untreated early-stage non-small cell lung cancer patients.

Noted time point: blood at routine non-recurrence follow-up after resection. Frozen PBMC, nontumor lung or tumor provided whole RNA, which was sequenced unsorted. CDR1 is KGHSH, CDR2 LQKENI, per germline. Between the trimmed V and J ends, which lost 2 bases and 0 bases, there was a span of 5 bases. This CDR3 has 14 residues. Every TCR cDNA molecule bore a unique molecular identifier. From the 5' RACE reads, TCRdb called clonotypes with MiXCR, one entry per CDR3 protein. The data contain over 85,000 distinct CDR3 sequences, less than 20% of them singletons. The chain links TRBV18 to TRBJ1-3, with D unresolved. Sample: PBMCs, taken at follow-up. The receptor's source is a male donor with early-stage non-small cell lung cancer. The CDR3 here is CASSPGVSGNTIYF. The CDR3, as DNA: TGTGCCAGCTCACCAGGCGTCTCTGGAAACACCATATATTTT.